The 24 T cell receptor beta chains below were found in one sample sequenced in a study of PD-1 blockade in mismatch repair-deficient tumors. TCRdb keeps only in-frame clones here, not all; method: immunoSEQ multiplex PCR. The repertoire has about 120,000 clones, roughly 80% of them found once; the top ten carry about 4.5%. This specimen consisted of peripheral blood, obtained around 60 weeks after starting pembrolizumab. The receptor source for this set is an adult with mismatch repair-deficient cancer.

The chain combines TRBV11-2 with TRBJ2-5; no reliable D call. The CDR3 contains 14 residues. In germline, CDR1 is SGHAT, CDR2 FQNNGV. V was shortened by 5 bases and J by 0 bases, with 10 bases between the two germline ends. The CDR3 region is CASSGYKYQETQYF. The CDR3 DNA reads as TGTGCCAGCAGCGGCTATAAGTACCAAGAGACCCAGTACTTC. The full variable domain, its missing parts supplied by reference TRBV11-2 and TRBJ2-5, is EAGVAQSPRYKIIEKRQSVAFWCNPISGHATLYWYQQILGQGPKLLIQFQNNGVVDDSQLPKDRFSAERLKGVDSTLKIQPAKLEDSAVYLCASSGYKYQETQYFGPGTRLLVL.

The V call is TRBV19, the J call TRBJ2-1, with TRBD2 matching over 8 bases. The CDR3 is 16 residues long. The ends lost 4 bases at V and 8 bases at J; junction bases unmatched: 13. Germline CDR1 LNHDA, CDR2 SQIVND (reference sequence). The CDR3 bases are TGTGCCAGTAGTAAGTACGGGAGGGAGGTTGGCGATGAGCAGTTCTTC. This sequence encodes CASSKYGREVGDEQFF. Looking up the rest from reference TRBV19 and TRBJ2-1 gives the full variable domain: DGGITQSPKYLFRKEGQNVTLSCEQNLNHDAMYWYRQDPGQGLRLIYYSQIVNDFQKGDIAEGYSVSREKKESFPLTVTSAQKNPTAFYLCASSKYGREVGDEQFFGPGTRLTVL.

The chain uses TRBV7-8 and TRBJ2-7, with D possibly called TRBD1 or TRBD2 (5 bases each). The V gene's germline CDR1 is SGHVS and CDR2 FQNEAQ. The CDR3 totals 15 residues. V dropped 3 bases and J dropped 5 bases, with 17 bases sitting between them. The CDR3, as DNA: TGTGCCAGCAGCTTGTTTCGGGGCCGTGGGCACGAGCAGTACTTC. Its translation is CASSLFRGRGHEQYF.

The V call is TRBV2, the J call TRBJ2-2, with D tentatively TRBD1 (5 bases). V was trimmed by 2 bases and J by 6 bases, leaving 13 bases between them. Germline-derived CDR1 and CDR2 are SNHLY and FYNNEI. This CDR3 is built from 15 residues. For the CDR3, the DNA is TGTGCCAGCAGTGAAAGGGGTAACATACCCGGGGAGCTGTTTTTT. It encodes CASSERGNIPGELFF.

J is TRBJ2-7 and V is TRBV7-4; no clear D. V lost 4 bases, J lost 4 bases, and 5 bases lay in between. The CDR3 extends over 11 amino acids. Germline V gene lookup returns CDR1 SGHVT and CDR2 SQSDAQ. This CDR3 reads CASSSPYEQYF. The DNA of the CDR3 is TGTGCCAGCAGCTCCCCTTACGAGCAGTACTTC.

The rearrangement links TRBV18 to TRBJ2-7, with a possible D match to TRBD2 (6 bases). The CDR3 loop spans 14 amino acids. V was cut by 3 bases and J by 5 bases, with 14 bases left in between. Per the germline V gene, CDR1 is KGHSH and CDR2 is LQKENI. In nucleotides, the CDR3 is TGTGCCAGCTCACCGGGACTGAACGCCCACGAGCAGTACTTC. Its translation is CASSPGLNAHEQYF.

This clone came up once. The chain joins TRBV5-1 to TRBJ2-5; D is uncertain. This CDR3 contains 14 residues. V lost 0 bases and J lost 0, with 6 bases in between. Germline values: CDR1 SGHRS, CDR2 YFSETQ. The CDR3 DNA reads TGCGCCAGCAGCTTGGGTCTATACCAAGAGACCCAGTACTTC. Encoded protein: CASSLGLYQETQYF.

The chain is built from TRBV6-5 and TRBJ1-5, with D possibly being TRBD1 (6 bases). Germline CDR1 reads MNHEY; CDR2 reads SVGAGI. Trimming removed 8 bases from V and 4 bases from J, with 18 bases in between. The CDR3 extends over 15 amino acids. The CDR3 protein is CASSFNAGENQPQHF. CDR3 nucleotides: TGTGCCAGCTCATTTAACGCAGGGGAGAATCAGCCCCAGCATTTT.

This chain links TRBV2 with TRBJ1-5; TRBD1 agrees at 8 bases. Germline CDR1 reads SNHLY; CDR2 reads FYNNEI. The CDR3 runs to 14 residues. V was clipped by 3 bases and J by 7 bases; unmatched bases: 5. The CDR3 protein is CASSDRTGQQPQHF. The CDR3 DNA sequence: TGTGCCAGCAGTGACCGGACAGGGCAGCAGCCCCAGCATTTT.

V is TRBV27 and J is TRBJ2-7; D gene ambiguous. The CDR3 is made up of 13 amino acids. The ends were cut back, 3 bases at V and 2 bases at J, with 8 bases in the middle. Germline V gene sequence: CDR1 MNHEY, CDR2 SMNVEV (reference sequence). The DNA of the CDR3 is TGTGCCAGCAGTTTGGGTACAACCTACGAGCAGTACTTC. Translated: CASSLGTTYEQYF.

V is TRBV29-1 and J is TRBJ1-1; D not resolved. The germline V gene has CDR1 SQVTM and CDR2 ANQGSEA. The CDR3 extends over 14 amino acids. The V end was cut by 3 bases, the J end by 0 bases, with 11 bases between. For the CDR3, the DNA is TGCAGCGTTGAGGAATCGGGGATGAACACTGAAGCTTTCTTT. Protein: CSVEESGMNTEAFF.

DNA for the CDR3: TGTGCCAGCAGCCAGAGGGGGTGGTCTAATGAAAAACTGTTTTTT. Translating gives CASSQRGWSNEKLFF. The chain combines TRBV4-2 with TRBJ1-4, with D perhaps matching TRBD1 (6 bases). The germline V gene has CDR1 LGHNA and CDR2 YNFKEQ. The CDR3 runs to 15 residues. V was clipped by 3 bases and J by 3 bases, with 11 bases between them.

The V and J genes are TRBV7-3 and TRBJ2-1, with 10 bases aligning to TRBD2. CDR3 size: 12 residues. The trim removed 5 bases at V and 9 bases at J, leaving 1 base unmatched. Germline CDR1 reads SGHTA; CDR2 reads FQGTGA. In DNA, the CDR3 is TGTGCCAGCAGCCCTAGCGGGAGTGAGCAGTTCTTC. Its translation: CASSPSGSEQFF.

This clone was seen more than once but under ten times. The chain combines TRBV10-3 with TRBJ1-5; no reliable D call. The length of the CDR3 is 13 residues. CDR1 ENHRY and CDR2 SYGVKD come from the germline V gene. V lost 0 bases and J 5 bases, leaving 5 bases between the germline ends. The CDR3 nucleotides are TGTGCCATCAGTGAGTCCCGGGATCAGCCCCAGCATTTT. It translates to CAISESRDQPQHF.

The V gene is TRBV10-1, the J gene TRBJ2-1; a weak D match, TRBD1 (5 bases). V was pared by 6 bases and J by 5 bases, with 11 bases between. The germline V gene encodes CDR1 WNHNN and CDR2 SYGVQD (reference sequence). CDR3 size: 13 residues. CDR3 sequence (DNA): TGCGCCAGCAGAGAAGACAGAGACAATGAGCAGTTCTTC. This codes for CASREDRDNEQFF.

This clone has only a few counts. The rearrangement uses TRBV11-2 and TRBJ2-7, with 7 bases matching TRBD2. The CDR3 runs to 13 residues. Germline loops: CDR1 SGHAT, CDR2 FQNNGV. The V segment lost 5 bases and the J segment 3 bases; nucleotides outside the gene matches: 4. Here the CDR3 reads CASSLADVYEQYF. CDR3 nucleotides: TGTGCCAGCAGCCTAGCGGATGTCTACGAGCAGTACTTC.

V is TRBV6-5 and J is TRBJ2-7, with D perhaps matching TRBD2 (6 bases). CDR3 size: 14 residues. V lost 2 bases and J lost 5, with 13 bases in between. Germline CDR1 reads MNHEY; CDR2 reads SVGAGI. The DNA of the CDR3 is TGTGCCAGCAGTTACCTGACTAGTACCCACGAGCAGTACTTC. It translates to CASSYLTSTHEQYF.

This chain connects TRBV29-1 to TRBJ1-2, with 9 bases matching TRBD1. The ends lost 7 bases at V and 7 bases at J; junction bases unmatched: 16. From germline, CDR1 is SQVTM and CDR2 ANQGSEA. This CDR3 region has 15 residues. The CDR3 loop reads CSAGQGLTGPFGYTF. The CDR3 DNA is TGCAGCGCCGGACAGGGGCTAACCGGACCCTTTGGCTACACCTTC.

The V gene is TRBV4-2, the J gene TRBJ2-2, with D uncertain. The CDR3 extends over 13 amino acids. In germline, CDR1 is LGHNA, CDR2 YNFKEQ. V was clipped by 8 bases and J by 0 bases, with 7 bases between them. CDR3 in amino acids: CASGYANTGELFF. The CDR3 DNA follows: TGTGCCAGCGGATACGCGAACACCGGGGAGCTGTTTTTT.

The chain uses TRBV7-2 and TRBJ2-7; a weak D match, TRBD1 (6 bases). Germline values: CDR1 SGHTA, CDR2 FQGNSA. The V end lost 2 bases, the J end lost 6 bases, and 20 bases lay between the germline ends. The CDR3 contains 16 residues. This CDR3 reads CASSLTLTARGSEQYF. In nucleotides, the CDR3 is TGTGCCAGCAGCTTAACTCTCACGGCTAGGGGGAGCGAGCAGTACTTC.

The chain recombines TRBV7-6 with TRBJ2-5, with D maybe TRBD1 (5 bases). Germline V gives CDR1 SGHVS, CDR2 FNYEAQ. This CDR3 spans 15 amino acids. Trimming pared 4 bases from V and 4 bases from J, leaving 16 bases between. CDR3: CASSSGPRRVETQYF. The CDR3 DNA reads TGTGCCAGCAGCTCAGGGCCACGCCGAGTAGAGACCCAGTACTTC. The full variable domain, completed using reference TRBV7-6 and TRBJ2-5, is GAGVSQSPRYKVTKRGQDVALRCDPISGHVSLYWYRQALGQGPEFLTYFNYEAQQDKSGLPNDRFSAERPEGSISTLTIQRTEQRDSAMYRCASSSGPRRVETQYFGPGTRLLVL.

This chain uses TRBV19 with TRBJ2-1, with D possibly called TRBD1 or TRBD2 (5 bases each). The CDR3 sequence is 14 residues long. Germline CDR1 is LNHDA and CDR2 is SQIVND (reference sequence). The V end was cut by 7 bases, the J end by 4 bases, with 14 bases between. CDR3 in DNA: TGTGCCAGTACGAGTCAGGGACGATACAATGAGCAGTTCTTC. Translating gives CASTSQGRYNEQFF.

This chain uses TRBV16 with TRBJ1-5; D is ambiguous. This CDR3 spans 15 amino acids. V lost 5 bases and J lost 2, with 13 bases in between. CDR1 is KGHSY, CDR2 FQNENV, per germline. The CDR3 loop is CASSSGRGGNQPQHF. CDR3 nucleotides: TGTGCCAGCAGCTCGGGGAGAGGCGGCAATCAGCCCCAGCATTTT.

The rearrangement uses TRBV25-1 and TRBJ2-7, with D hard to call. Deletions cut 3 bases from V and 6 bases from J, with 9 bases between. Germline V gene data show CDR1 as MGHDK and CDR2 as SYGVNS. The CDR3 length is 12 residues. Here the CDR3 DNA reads TGTGCCAGCAGTGACCGGGCGGCCGAGCAGTACTTC. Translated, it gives CASSDRAAEQYF.